Presented here are 5 T cell receptor beta chains from one specimen sequenced in a study of T cell repertoires in cytomegalovirus infection. Using its own MiXCR run on the reads, TCRdb lists one record per CDR3 protein. This table has almost 550,000 distinct CDR3 sequences, approximately 15% appearing once. What was sequenced was CD8+ T cells from PBMCs. These receptors were collected from a human donor in good health (CMV status not recorded). Some clones in this sample may be carry-over from other donors' samples.

This clonotype was detected many times. The chain carries TRBV7-9 and TRBJ1-1; tentatively, D is TRBD1 (6 bases). This CDR3 region has 15 residues. The germline V and J ends were trimmed by 5 bases and 5 bases, with 18 bases remaining between them. Germline V gene sequence: CDR1 SEHNR, CDR2 FQNEAQ (reference sequence). CDR3 residues: CASSPRRGEVTEAFF. Here the CDR3 DNA reads TGTGCCAGCAGCCCACGCAGGGGCGAGGTAACTGAAGCTTTCTTT.

About this clonotype: One base away lies a much larger clone, so this may be a sequencing read error. In this CDR3 the conserved last residue, phenylalanine or tryptophan, is missing, so a read error is likely. In nucleotides, the CDR3 is TGTGCCAGCGGAAAGGTGTTTAGGGGAACCAACACTGAAGCTTTCTCT. Amino acid sequence: CASGKVFRGTNTEAFS. The V and J genes are TRBV5-6 and TRBJ1-1; maybe TRBD1 (5 bases). This CDR3 is 16 amino acids long. CDR1 and CDR2 (germline): SGHDT, YYEEEE. Trimming left V 7 bases short and J 2 bases short, with 21 bases between.

This chain joins TRBV6-5 and TRBJ1-1, with 8 bases matching TRBD1. Germline loops: CDR1 MNHEY, CDR2 SVGAGI. Trimming removed 2 bases from V and 0 bases from J; junction bases left unmatched: 5. The CDR3 spans 16 residues. Here the CDR3 reads CASSYQKTGVNTEAFF. CDR3 DNA: TGTGCCAGCAGTTACCAAAAGACAGGGGTGAACACTGAAGCTTTCTTT.

This chain uses TRBV5-1 with TRBJ1-6, with D uncertain. This CDR3 has 13 amino acids. Trimming removed 4 bases at V and 8 bases at J, with 10 bases between. Germline V gene lookup returns CDR1 SGHRS and CDR2 YFSETQ. The chain's CDR3 is CASSVVPDSPLHF. CDR3 DNA sequence: TGCGCCAGCAGCGTGGTTCCCGATTCACCCCTCCACTTT.

V is TRBV20-1 and J is TRBJ2-3; 7 bases are a match to TRBD2. After removal of 5 bases from V and 2 bases from J, the junction contained 4 bases not matched to a gene. Germline assignment: CDR1 DFQATT and CDR2 SNEGSKA (reference sequence). The CDR3 is 13 amino acids. CDR3 in DNA: TGCAGTGCTCGGGGGACTAACACAGATACGCAGTATTTT. As protein: CSARGTNTDTQYF.